Shown below are 23 T cell receptor beta chains from a single sample sequenced in a study of regulatory T cells in long-lasting Graves disease. Combining iRepertoire HTBI primers with Arm-PCR of CDR3 regions, the authors built TCR beta libraries. MiXCR, applied by TCRdb to the multiplex PCR reads, yields one record per CDR3 protein. This sample has about 470,000 distinct CDR3 sequences, with under 25% found just once. Described time point: persistent/refractory GD, antithyroid drugs over 5 years with positive TRAb. PBMC RNA served as the TCR library source. Source: peripheral blood mononuclear cells (PBMCs), taken when the disease was refractory, from a patient treated with antithyroid drugs. The receptors stem from a female donor with Graves disease.

This clonotype was counted only a few times. V usage is TRBV7-9 and J usage is TRBJ2-5; 12 bases are shared with TRBD1. The trim removed 4 bases at V and 3 bases at J, leaving 3 bases unmatched. Germline CDR1 SEHNR, CDR2 FQNEAQ (reference sequence). The CDR3 loop spans 15 amino acids. CDR3 sequence reads: CASSSGTGGEETQYF. The CDR3 DNA sequence: TGTGCCAGCAGCTCCGGGACAGGGGGCGAAGAGACCCAGTACTTC.

This clonotype was counted between two and nine times. This may be a read error: a much more frequent sequence differs by one nucleotide. The J gene is TRBJ1-1, the V gene TRBV9, with TRBD1 as a possible D gene (5 bases). Trimming pared 4 bases from V and 9 bases from J, leaving 10 bases between. The CDR3 is 11 amino acids. The germline V gene encodes CDR1 SGDLS and CDR2 YYNGEE. The CDR3 is CASSSGTKAFF. DNA of the CDR3: TGTGCCAGCAGCTCCGGGACTAAAGCTTTCTTT.

This chain uses TRBV15 with TRBJ2-3; 8 bases agree with TRBD2. This CDR3 comprises 14 residues. The trim removed 8 bases at V and 6 bases at J, leaving 10 bases unmatched. Germline V CDR1 and CDR2: LNHNV, YYDKDF (reference sequence). CDR3 residues: CATSSRGGIDTQYF. DNA of the CDR3: TGTGCCACCTCCTCCCGGGGGGGTATTGATACGCAGTATTTT.

In its sample, this clonotype was seen many times. The J gene is TRBJ1-5, the V gene TRBV28, with 8 positions matching TRBD1. Germline V gene sequence: CDR1 MDHEN, CDR2 SYDVKM. Trimming took 5 bases from V and 7 from J; bases not matched to a gene: 10. This CDR3 comprises 15 residues. CDR3: CASSARQGMAQPQHF. The CDR3, as DNA: TGTGCCAGCAGTGCCAGACAGGGGATGGCGCAGCCCCAGCATTTT.

This clonotype appeared a few times. The genes are TRBV19 and TRBJ1-5; D perhaps matches TRBD1 (5 bases). Trimming cost V 6 bases and J 3 bases, with 12 bases left between them. This CDR3 comprises 14 residues. The germline CDR1 and CDR2 sequences are LNHDA and SQIVND (reference sequence). CDR3 DNA: TGTGCCAGTAGGATCCGGGACCACAATCAGCCCCAGCATTTT. Protein product: CASRIRDHNQPQHF.

This sequence joins TRBV28 and TRBJ2-5; TRBD1 might be the D (6 bases). The CDR3 is 12 amino acids. From germline, CDR1 is MDHEN and CDR2 SYDVKM. The germline V and J ends were trimmed by 7 bases and 5 bases, with 11 bases remaining between them. As DNA, the CDR3 is TGTGCCAGCATGGGGGCATCGGAGACCCAGTACTTC. Protein product: CASMGASETQYF.

This clonotype was recorded a few times. The V and J genes are TRBV12-3 or TRBV12-4 and TRBJ1-4, with a possible D match to TRBD1 (6 bases). The germline V and J ends were trimmed by 6 bases and 10 bases, with 12 bases remaining between them. This CDR3 contains 12 residues. The CDR3: CASSPGQRKLFF. CDR3 coding DNA: TGTGCCAGCAGCCCTGGACAGCGAAAACTGTTTTTT.

The rearrangement uses TRBV29-1 and TRBJ2-4, with 13 nucleotides matching TRBD2. The V gene's germline CDR1 is SQVTM and CDR2 ANQGSEA. J lost 4 bases, V lost 7 bases, and 7 bases had no gene match. The CDR3 extends over 15 amino acids. CDR3 DNA sequence: TGCAGCGCTGGAGGACTAGCGGGAGATAAAAACATTCAGTACTTC. It is translated as CSAGGLAGDKNIQYF.

This clonotype was counted between two and nine times. The J gene is TRBJ1-2, the V gene TRBV7-9; D unresolved. With 1 base removed from V and 4 bases from J, the gap between germline ends came to 10 bases. Germline CDR1 reads SEHNR; CDR2 reads FQNEAQ (reference sequence). The CDR3 contains 14 residues. CDR3 amino acids: CASSLDSGSYGYTF. The CDR3 bases are TGTGCCAGCAGCTTAGATTCGGGGAGCTATGGCTACACCTTC. Full variable domain (outside the CDR3, taken from reference TRBV7-9 and TRBJ1-2): DTGVSQNPRHKITKRGQNVTFRCDPISEHNRLYWYRQTLGQGPEFLTYFQNEAQLEKSRLLSDRFSAERPKGSFSTLEIQRTEQGDSAMYLCASSLDSGSYGYTFGSGTRLTVV.

The sample holds many counts of this clonotype. DNA for the CDR3: TGTGCCAGCAGCTTAGGGGGGACTAGCGGGAGGATTAGCGAGACCCAGTACTTC. The encoded protein is CASSLGGTSGRISETQYF. This chain uses TRBV7-2 with TRBJ2-5, with TRBD2 matching 15 bases. This CDR3 is built from 18 residues. From germline, CDR1 is SGHTA and CDR2 FQGNSA. Trimming removed 1 base from V and 5 bases from J; junction bases left unmatched: 8.

Notes on this clonotype: A much more abundant neighbour one base away suggests this may be a read error. The gene calls are TRBV6-5 and TRBJ1-4, with D hard to call. Trimming took off 2 bases at V and 3 bases at J, with 13 bases between the two ends. CDR3 length equals 16 residues. The germline CDR1 and CDR2 sequences are MNHEY and SVGAGI. The CDR3 reads CASSYHKAGANEKLFF. The CDR3, as DNA: TGTGCCAGCAGTTACCACAAGGCCGGGGCTAATGAAAAACTGTTTTTT.

Many counts were recorded for this clonotype. The rearrangement uses TRBV2 and TRBJ1-5; no reliable D call. CDR3 length: 14 amino acids. Germline V gives CDR1 SNHLY, CDR2 FYNNEI. Trimming took 5 bases from V and 0 from J, leaving 8 bases between them. The CDR3 loop is CASSQRPSNQPQHF. The DNA for the CDR3 is TGTGCCAGCAGTCAGAGGCCTAGCAATCAGCCCCAGCATTTT.

This clonotype was picked up many times. The rearrangement links TRBV5-1 to TRBJ2-7, with D unresolved. Germline V gene sequence: CDR1 SGHRS, CDR2 YFSETQ. V lost 0 bases and J 3 bases, leaving 16 bases between the germline ends. The CDR3 covers 16 residues. The CDR3 DNA reads TGCGCCAGCAGCTTGGCCGGCGCACTGGAAGGCTACGAGCAGTACTTC. This translates into CASSLAGALEGYEQYF.

This clonotype was seen at least ten times. The chain links TRBV5-1 to TRBJ2-7; D is perhaps TRBD1 or TRBD2 (5 bases each). CDR1 SGHRS and CDR2 YFSETQ come from the germline V gene. Trimming removed 0 bases at V and 4 bases at J, with 23 bases between. The CDR3 contains 18 residues. CDR3 nucleotides: TGCGCCAGCAGCTTGGATTGGGGCCCTTCGGTCGGGGCTTACGAGCAGTACTTC. Its translation: CASSLDWGPSVGAYEQYF.

This clonotype was recorded at least ten times. CDR3 region: CASSYGQGEQPQHF. DNA of the CDR3: TGTGCCAGCAGCTACGGACAGGGGGAACAGCCCCAGCATTTT. The chain recombines TRBV11-1 with TRBJ1-5; 10 bases match TRBD1. The V segment lost 4 bases and the J segment 7 bases; nucleotides outside the gene matches: 4. The CDR3 consists of 14 residues. The germline V gene has CDR1 SGHAT and CDR2 FQDESV (reference sequence).

The chain links TRBV28 to TRBJ2-2; D is undetermined. The germline CDR1 and CDR2 sequences are MDHEN and SYDVKM. The CDR3 covers 15 residues. With 2 bases removed from V and 4 bases from J, the gap between germline ends came to 11 bases. DNA for the CDR3: TGTGCCAGCAGTTTAGAGACACCAACCACCGGGGAGCTGTTTTTT. It specifies CASSLETPTTGELFF.

This clonotype has at least ten counts. This sequence joins TRBV28 and TRBJ1-1; unclear D gene. The CDR3 length is 15 residues. Trimming removed 1 base at V and 1 base at J, with 10 bases between. Germline V gene lookup returns CDR1 MDHEN and CDR2 SYDVKM. CDR3 residues: CASSLSSPSNTEAFF. In nucleotides, the CDR3 is TGTGCCAGCAGTTTATCTTCTCCATCGAACACTGAAGCTTTCTTT. Full variable domain (outside the CDR3, taken from reference TRBV28 and TRBJ1-1): DVKVTQSSRYLVKRTGEKVFLECVQDMDHENMFWYRQDPGLGLRLIYFSYDVKMKEKGDIPEGYSVSREKKERFSLILESASTNQTSMYLCASSLSSPSNTEAFFGQGTRLTVV.

This clonotype was seen a handful of times. The chain links TRBV20-1 to TRBJ1-2; D is perhaps TRBD1 (5 bases). Trimming removed 0 bases from V and 8 bases from J, with 13 bases in between. Germline V CDR1 and CDR2: DFQATT, SNEGSKA (reference sequence). This CDR3 has 13 amino acids. The CDR3: CSARDPQGRGYTF. The CDR3, as DNA: TGCAGTGCTAGAGATCCGCAGGGTAGGGGCTACACCTTC.

In regard to this clonotype: This sequence may be a read error, since a much larger clone differs from it by one base. The chain carries TRBV2 and TRBJ1-1; D is perhaps TRBD1 (5 bases). Germline V gene lookup returns CDR1 SNHLY and CDR2 FYNNEI. The CDR3 spans 12 residues. The ends were cut back, 8 bases at V and 8 bases at J, with 15 bases in the middle. The CDR3 DNA reads as TGTGCCAGCGGTGGTGGGGCAACAGAAGCTTTCTTT. It codes for CASGGGATEAFF.

This clonotype occurred many times. The chain uses TRBV28 and TRBJ2-7, with D unclear. The CDR3 totals 14 residues. V was cut by 3 bases and J by 0 bases, with 9 bases left in between. Germline V gene data show CDR1 as MDHEN and CDR2 as SYDVKM. The CDR3 DNA reads TGTGCCAGCAGTTTCGACTCCTTCTCCTACGAGCAGTACTTC. It is translated as CASSFDSFSYEQYF.

In this sample, this clonotype turned up many times. The V and J genes are TRBV7-2 and TRBJ2-5; TRBD1 matches at 7 bases. Germline CDR1 and CDR2: SGHTA and FQGNSA. The CDR3 contains 14 residues. The ends lost 5 bases at V and 1 base at J; junction bases unmatched: 4. CDR3 protein: CASSIGTVQETQYF. CDR3 in DNA: TGTGCCAGCAGCATCGGGACAGTCCAAGAGACCCAGTACTTC.

The rearrangement links TRBV28 to TRBJ2-5, with D perhaps matching TRBD1 or TRBD2 (5 bases each). The V end was cut by 6 bases, the J end by 3 bases, with 14 bases between. Germline CDR1 and CDR2: MDHEN and SYDVKM. CDR3 length equals 14 residues. CDR3 residues: CASSHEGREETQYF. The CDR3 DNA is TGTGCCAGCAGCCACGAGGGACGAGAAGAGACCCAGTACTTC.

The chain carries TRBV28 and TRBJ2-1; TRBD1 agrees at 7 bases. The CDR3 is made up of 16 amino acids. V lost 1 base, J lost 8 bases, and 11 bases stayed unmatched. Germline assignment: CDR1 MDHEN and CDR2 SYDVKM. CDR3 DNA: TGTGCCAGCAGTTTATTCTTGACAGGGCTGTCGCATGAGCAGTTCTTC. Its translation: CASSLFLTGLSHEQFF. Using reference TRBV28 and TRBJ2-1 for the parts outside the CDR3, the full variable domain is DVKVTQSSRYLVKRTGEKVFLECVQDMDHENMFWYRQDPGLGLRLIYFSYDVKMKEKGDIPEGYSVSREKKERFSLILESASTNQTSMYLCASSLFLTGLSHEQFFGPGTRLTVL.